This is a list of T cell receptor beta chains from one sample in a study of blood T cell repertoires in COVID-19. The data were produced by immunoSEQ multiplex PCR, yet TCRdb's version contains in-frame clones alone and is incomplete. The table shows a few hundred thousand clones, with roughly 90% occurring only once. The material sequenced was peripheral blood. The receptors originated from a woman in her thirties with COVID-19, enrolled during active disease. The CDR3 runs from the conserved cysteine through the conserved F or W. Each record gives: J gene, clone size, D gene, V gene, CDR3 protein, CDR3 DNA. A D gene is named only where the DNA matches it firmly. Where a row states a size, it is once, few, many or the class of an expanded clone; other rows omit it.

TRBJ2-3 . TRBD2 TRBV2 CASSLAALSDTQYF TGTGCCAGCAGCCTAGCGGCCCTTTCGGATACGCAGTATTTT
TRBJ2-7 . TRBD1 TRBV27 CASRPGQGYEQYF TGTGCCAGCAGACCGGGACAGGGCTACGAGCAGTACTTC
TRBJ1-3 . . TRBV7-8 CASSIGNTIYF TGTGCCAGCAGTATTGGAAACACCATATATTTT
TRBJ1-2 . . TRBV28 CASSLWDSFRYGYTF TGTGCCAGCAGTTTATGGGACAGCTTCCGCTATGGCTACACCTTC
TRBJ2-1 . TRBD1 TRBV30 CAWTQGQFRSEQFF TGTGCCTGGACGCAGGGACAGTTCCGAAGTGAGCAGTTCTTC
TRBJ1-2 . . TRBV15 CATSQRTDIYGYTF TGTGCCACCAGCCAGAGGACAGATATCTATGGCTACACCTTC
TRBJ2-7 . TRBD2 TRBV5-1 CASSSQTSGGAGEQYF TGCGCCAGCAGCTCGCAGACTAGCGGGGGGGCGGGCGAGCAGTACTTC
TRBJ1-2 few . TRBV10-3 CAISEAGAVDGYTF TGTGCCATCAGTGAGGCAGGGGCCGTAGATGGCTACACCTTC
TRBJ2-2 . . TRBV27 CASSLLGGTGELFF TGTGCCAGCAGTTTGCTCGGAGGTACCGGGGAGCTGTTTTTT
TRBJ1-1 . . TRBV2 CASSDPIRAGLDPEAFF TGTGCCAGCAGCGACCCCATCAGGGCAGGGCTGGATCCTGAAGCTTTCTTT
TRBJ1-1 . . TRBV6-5 CATGALRRVAGEAFF TGTGCCACAGGGGCCCTGCGCAGGGTGGCTGGTGAAGCTTTCTTT
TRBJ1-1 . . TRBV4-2 CASSPPGTPVTEAFF TGTGCCAGCAGCCCCCCCGGGACACCCGTCACTGAAGCTTTCTTT
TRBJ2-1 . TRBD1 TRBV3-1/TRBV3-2 CASSQGRTGAYNEQFF TGTGCCAGCAGCCAAGGGAGGACAGGGGCCTACAATGAGCAGTTCTTC
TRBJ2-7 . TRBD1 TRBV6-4 CASSDSGTGPVDEQYF TGTGCCAGCAGTGACTCGGGGACAGGTCCCGTGGACGAGCAGTACTTC
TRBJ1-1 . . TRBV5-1 CASSLLGQGNTEAFF TGCGCCAGCAGCTTGCTAGGGCAGGGGAACACTGAAGCTTTCTTT
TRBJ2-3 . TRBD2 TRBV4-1 CASSQHRGLAGETDTQYF TGCGCCAGCAGCCAACACCGGGGACTAGCGGGGGAAACAGATACGCAGTATTTT
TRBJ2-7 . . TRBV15 CATSRGGDWYEQYF TGTGCCACCAGCAGAGGGGGGGACTGGTACGAGCAGTACTTC
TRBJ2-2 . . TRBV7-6 CASSLGTRGGTGELFF TGTGCCAGCAGCCTCGGGACAAGAGGGGGTACCGGGGAGCTGTTTTTT
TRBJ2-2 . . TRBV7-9 CASSLQANTGELFF TGTGCCAGCAGCTTACAGGCGAACACCGGGGAGCTGTTTTTT
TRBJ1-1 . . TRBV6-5 CASSWGGQPEAFF TGTGCCAGCAGTTGGGGGGGCCAACCTGAAGCTTTCTTT
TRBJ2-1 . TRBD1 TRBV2 CASSATGGAYNEQFF TGTGCCAGCAGTGCGACAGGGGGCGCCTACAATGAGCAGTTCTTC
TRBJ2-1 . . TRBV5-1 CASSLMTSGNEQFF TGCGCCAGCAGCTTGATGACATCAGGCAATGAGCAGTTCTTC
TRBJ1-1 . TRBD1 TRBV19 CASSPGQGLRTEAFF TGTGCCAGCAGCCCGGGACAGGGTCTAAGGACTGAAGCTTTCTTT
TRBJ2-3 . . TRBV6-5 CASRPFPNEDTQYF TGTGCCAGCAGACCTTTTCCGAATGAGGATACGCAGTATTTT
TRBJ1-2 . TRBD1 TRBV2 CASSELGQGDYGYTF TGTGCCAGCAGTGAATTAGGACAGGGGGACTATGGCTACACCTTC
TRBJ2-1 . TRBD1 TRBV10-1 CASSPGQGDSNEQFF TGCGCCAGCAGTCCGGGACAGGGGGATTCAAATGAGCAGTTCTTC
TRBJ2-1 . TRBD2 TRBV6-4 CASSDPGQAGGRGEQFF TGTGCCAGCAGTGACCCCGGGCAAGCGGGGGGCAGGGGCGAGCAGTTCTTC
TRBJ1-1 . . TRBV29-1 CSVDWEVGAFF TGCAGCGTTGATTGGGAGGTTGGAGCTTTCTTT
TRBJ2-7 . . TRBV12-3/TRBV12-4 CASTPGQPEQYF TGTGCCAGCACTCCCGGACAACCCGAGCAGTACTTC
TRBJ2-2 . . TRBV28 CASSLDQGTGELFF TGTGCCAGCAGTTTAGATCAGGGGACCGGGGAGCTGTTTTTT
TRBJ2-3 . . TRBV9 CASNTYTDTQYF TGTGCCAGCAACACGTACACAGATACGCAGTATTTT
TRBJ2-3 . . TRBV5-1 CASSVDFSPDTQYF TGCGCCAGCAGCGTAGACTTTAGCCCAGATACGCAGTATTTT
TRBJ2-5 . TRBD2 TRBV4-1 CASSQGAAGGRETQYF TGCGCCAGCAGCCAGGGCGCCGCGGGGGGTAGGGAGACCCAGTACTTC
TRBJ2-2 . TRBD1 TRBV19 CASRRLDRGNTGELFF TGTGCCAGTAGGAGGTTGGACAGGGGCAACACCGGGGAGCTGTTTTTT
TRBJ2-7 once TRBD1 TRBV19 CASSIGSGQGPYEQYF TGTGCCAGTAGTATAGGGAGCGGACAGGGGCCCTACGAGCAGTACTTC
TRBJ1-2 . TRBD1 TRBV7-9 CASSWTGDGYTF TGTGCCAGCAGCTGGACAGGGGATGGCTACACCTTC
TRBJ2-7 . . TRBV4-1 CASSQDDTWGDEQYF TGCGCCAGCAGCCAAGATGACACCTGGGGCGACGAGCAGTACTTC
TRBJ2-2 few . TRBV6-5 CASSNIRGNTGELFF TGTGCCAGCAGTAATATCAGGGGTAACACCGGGGAGCTGTTTTTT
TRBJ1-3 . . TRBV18 CASSPKLGLPSGNTIYF TGTGCCAGCTCACCTAAGCTTGGACTCCCCTCTGGAAACACCATATATTTT
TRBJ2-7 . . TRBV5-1 CASSPQTVVPTYEQYF TGCGCCAGCAGCCCCCAGACTGTTGTTCCGACCTACGAGCAGTACTTC
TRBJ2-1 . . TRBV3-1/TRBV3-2 CASSHPQGGILEQFF TGTGCCAGCAGCCACCCCCAGGGGGGCATATTAGAGCAGTTCTTC
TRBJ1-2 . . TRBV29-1 CSVDDRGSEGWDGYTF TGCAGCGTTGATGATCGGGGAAGTGAGGGATGGGATGGCTACACCTTC
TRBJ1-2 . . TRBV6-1 CASSEYGTIRHGYTF TGTGCCAGCAGTGAATACGGGACAATCCGCCATGGCTACACCTTC
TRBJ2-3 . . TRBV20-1 CSASRLMSSTDTQYF TGCAGTGCTAGTCGGTTAATGAGCAGCACAGATACGCAGTATTTT
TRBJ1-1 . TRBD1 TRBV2 CASNRGQGEMNTEAFF TGTGCCAGCAACCGGGGACAGGGAGAGATGAACACTGAAGCTTTCTTT
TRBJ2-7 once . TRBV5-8 CASSLGGIGLYEQYF TGTGCCAGCAGCTTGGGAGGGATAGGTCTCTACGAGCAGTACTTC
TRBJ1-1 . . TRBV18 CASSRQENTEAFF TGTGCCAGCTCCCGACAGGAAAACACTGAAGCTTTCTTT
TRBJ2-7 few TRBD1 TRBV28 CASSSQGVSYEQYF TGTGCCAGCAGTTCACAGGGGGTTTCCTACGAGCAGTACTTC
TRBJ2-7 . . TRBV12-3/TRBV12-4 CASSQGTYEQYF TGTGCCAGCAGTCAGGGAACCTACGAGCAGTACTTC
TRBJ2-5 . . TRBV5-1 CASRSGSLETQYF TGCGCCAGCAGGAGTGGTAGTCTAGAGACCCAGTACTTC
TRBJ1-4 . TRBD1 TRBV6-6 CASSYPQGITNEKLFF TGTGCCAGCAGTTACCCACAGGGGATCACTAATGAAAAACTGTTTTTT
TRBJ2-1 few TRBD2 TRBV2 CASRRDYNNEQFF TGTGCCAGCAGAAGGGACTACAACAATGAGCAGTTCTTC
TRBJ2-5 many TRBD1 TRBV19 CASNRGKPHPQETQYF TGTGCCAGTAACAGGGGTAAACCCCACCCCCAAGAGACCCAGTACTTC
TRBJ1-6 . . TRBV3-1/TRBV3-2 CASSQDRGEVLGSPLHF TGTGCCAGCAGCCAAGATCGGGGGGAGGTGCTGGGATCACCCCTCCACTTT